This T cell receptor (beta chain) emerged from a study of T cell responses to AZD1222 COVID-19 vaccine. Germline CDR1 reads SGDLS; CDR2 reads YYNGEE. V shed 1 base, J shed 2 bases, and the junction held 11 bases outside the gene matches. The CDR3 runs to 20 residues. Study results and caveats: Baseline seropositives among AZD1222 recipients totaled only 5 to 7. White British people made up most donors, females outnumbered males, and clonal diversity was possibly underestimated. Vaccine-associated CD4 TCRs ranged over spike, dominating at 160-218 and 743-854.

Only in-frame clones appear in the TCRdb table, and some are missing; sequencing was by immunoSEQ multiplex PCR. The sample has fewer than 200,000 clones, about 92% seen once. On this clone itself: Its target is unknown.

The source material was peripheral blood, sampled on day 0 of MenACWY control vaccination. The V call is TRBV9, the J call TRBJ2-6; the match to TRBD1 covers 11 bases. The receptor comes from an adult in good health. CDR3 nucleotide sequence: TGTGCCAGCAGCGTACCCTCGCCGGGACAGGGGGAAGCTGGGGCCAACGTCCTGACTTTC. Translated: CASSVPSPGQGEAGANVLTF.